This TCR beta chain is from a study of blood T cell repertoires in COVID-19. Study background: T cells, B-cell-depleted T cells, or PBMCs supplied cDNA or gDNA.

This clone was detected once. Original handling: Using reference gene primer amplification, nucleated cell counts were estimated. Assay used: immunoSEQ multiplex PCR; TCRdb lists only in-frame clones, some missing. That table gives V, J and clone size, and the DNA gave D and trimming. The sample has about 120,000 clones; 82% are singletons. V was trimmed by 3 bases and J by 7 bases, leaving 19 bases between them. There are 16 residues in the CDR3. Germline V CDR1 and CDR2: SEHNR, FQNEAQ (reference sequence). This TCR was recovered from a woman aged 55-70 years with acute or convalescent COVID-19. The chain recombines TRBV7-9 with TRBJ2-1; D uncertain. Material for sequencing was peripheral blood. The CDR3 loop is CASSFVSDKSRNEQFF. In nucleotides, the CDR3 is TGTGCCAGCAGCTTTGTCTCTGACAAATCAAGGAATGAGCAGTTCTTC.